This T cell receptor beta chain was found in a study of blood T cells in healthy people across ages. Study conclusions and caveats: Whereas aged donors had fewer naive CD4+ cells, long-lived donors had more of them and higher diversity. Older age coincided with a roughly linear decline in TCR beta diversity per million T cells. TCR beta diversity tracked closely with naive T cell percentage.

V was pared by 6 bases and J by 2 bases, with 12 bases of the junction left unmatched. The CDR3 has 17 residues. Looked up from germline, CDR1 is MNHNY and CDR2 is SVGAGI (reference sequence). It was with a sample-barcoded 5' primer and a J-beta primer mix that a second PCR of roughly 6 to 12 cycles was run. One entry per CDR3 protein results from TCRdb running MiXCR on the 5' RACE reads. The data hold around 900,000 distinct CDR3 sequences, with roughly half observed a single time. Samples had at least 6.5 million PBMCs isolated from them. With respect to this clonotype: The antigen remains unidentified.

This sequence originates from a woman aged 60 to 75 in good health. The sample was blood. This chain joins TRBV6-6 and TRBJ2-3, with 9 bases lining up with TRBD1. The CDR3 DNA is TGTGCCAGCAGATTCATTCCGGGACAGGGCGCCACAGATACGCAGTATTTT. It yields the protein CASRFIPGQGATDTQYF.